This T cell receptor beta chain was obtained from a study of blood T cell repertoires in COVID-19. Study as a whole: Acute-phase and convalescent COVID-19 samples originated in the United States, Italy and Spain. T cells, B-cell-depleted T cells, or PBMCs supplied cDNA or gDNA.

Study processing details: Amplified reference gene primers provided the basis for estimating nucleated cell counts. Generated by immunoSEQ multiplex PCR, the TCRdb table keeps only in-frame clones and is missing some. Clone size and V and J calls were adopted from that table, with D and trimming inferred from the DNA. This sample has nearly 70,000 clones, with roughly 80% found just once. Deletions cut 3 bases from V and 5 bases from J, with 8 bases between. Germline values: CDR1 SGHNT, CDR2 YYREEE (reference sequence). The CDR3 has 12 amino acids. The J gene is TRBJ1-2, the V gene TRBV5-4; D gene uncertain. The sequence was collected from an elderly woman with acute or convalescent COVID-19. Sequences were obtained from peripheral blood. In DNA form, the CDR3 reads TGTGCCAGCAGCTCAATACAATATGGCTACACCTTC. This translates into CASSSIQYGYTF.